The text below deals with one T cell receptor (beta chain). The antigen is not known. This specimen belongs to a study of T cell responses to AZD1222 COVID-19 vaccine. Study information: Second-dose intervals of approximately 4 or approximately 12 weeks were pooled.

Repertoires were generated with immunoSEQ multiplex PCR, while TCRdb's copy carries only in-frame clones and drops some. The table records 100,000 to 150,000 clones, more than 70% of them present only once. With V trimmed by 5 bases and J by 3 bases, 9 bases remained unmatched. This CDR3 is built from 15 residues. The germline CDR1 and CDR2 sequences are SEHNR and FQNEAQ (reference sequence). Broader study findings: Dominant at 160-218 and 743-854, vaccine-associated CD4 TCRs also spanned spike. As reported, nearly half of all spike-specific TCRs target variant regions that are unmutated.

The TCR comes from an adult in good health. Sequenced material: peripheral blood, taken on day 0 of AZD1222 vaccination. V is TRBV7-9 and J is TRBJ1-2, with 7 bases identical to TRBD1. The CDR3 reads CASSQADRVDYGYTF. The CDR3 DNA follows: TGTGCCAGCAGCCAAGCAGACAGGGTCGACTATGGCTACACCTTC.